Below, 10 T cell receptor beta chains from the same sample are listed, as sequenced in a study of relationships among human T cell subsets. The T cell receptor alpha and beta CDR3 regions were amplified from mRNA by semiquantitative ARM-PCR. ARM-PCR used tagged nested gene-specific primers, then communal superprimers for exponential amplification. TCRdb called the multiplex PCR reads again in MiXCR, with one record for every CDR3 protein. The repertoire holds fewer than 2,500 distinct CDR3 sequences, with around 41% as singletons. Sequencing was done on a sample of activated T cells sorted from blood. Indicated subset: CD45RA-RO-CD69+ activated T cells. The receptors here all came from a man aged 35 to 55 in good health.

By sample fraction, this clonotype is medium-sized. The J gene is TRBJ2-1, the V gene TRBV7-8, with 7 positions matching TRBD1. After removal of 5 bases from V and 5 bases from J, the junction contained 9 bases not matched to a gene. The CDR3 is 15 amino acids. Germline values: CDR1 SGHVS, CDR2 FQNEAQ. As DNA, the CDR3 is TGTGCCAGCAGCCTGAGACCGGGGACAGACAATGAGCAGTTCTTC. Translation gives CASSLRPGTDNEQFF.

This clonotype showed up just a few times. The J gene is TRBJ2-1, the V gene TRBV12-3 or TRBV12-4, with 7 positions matching TRBD2. After removal of 5 bases from V and 11 bases from J, the junction contained 6 bases not matched to a gene. CDR3 length: 12 amino acids. As DNA, the CDR3 is TGTGCCAGCAGTCGTTGGGACTACCAGCAGTTCTTC. Translating it yields CASSRWDYQQFF.

This clonotype was seen a few times. This chain connects TRBV11-2 to TRBJ2-3; 10 nucleotides agree with TRBD1. Losses at the gene ends were 5 bases for V and 4 bases for J; bases not matched to a gene: 9. Germline-derived CDR1 and CDR2 are SGHAT and FQNNGV. This CDR3 spans 16 amino acids. The CDR3 DNA is TGTGCCAGCAGCCGGGCCGACAGGGGGCAATCAGATACGCAGTATTTT. This codes for CASSRADRGQSDTQYF. The variable domain in full, with the rest retrieved from reference TRBV11-2 and TRBJ2-3, is EAGVAQSPRYKIIEKRQSVAFWCNPISGHATLYWYQQILGQGPKLLIQFQNNGVVDDSQLPKDRFSAERLKGVDSTLKIQPAKLEDSAVYLCASSRADRGQSDTQYFGPGTRLTVL.

The chain uses TRBV19 and TRBJ2-1; 13 bases are shared with TRBD2. CDR3 size: 15 residues. CDR1 is LNHDA, CDR2 SQIVND, per germline (reference sequence). Trimming took 6 bases from V and 6 from J; bases not matched to a gene: 5. CDR3 residues: CASSELAGGSNEQFF. CDR3 nucleotide sequence: TGTGCCAGTAGCGAACTAGCGGGGGGGTCCAATGAGCAGTTCTTC. The full variable domain, rest sourced from reference TRBV19 and TRBJ2-1, is DGGITQSPKYLFRKEGQNVTLSCEQNLNHDAMYWYRQDPGQGLRLIYYSQIVNDFQKGDIAEGYSVSREKKESFPLTVTSAQKNPTAFYLCASSELAGGSNEQFFGPGTRLTVL.

The gene calls are TRBV7-9 and TRBJ2-5, with D hard to call. CDR1 SEHNR and CDR2 FQNEAQ come from the germline V gene (reference sequence). Trimming stripped 1 base from V and 2 bases from J, with 11 bases between. The CDR3 totals 15 residues. The CDR3 DNA reads TGTGCCAGCAGCTTAGGGGTAGCCCCGCAAGAGACCCAGTACTTC. Translated: CASSLGVAPQETQYF. The entire variable domain, with the rest obtained from reference TRBV7-9 and TRBJ2-5, is as follows: DTGVSQNPRHKITKRGQNVTFRCDPISEHNRLYWYRQTLGQGPEFLTYFQNEAQLEKSRLLSDRFSAERPKGSFSTLEIQRTEQGDSAMYLCASSLGVAPQETQYFGPGTRLLVL.

There are a few counts of this clonotype. The rearrangement uses TRBV29-1 and TRBJ2-5; D unresolved. The CDR3 extends over 12 amino acids. Trimming stripped 6 bases from V and 4 bases from J, with 12 bases between. Germline CDR1 SQVTM, CDR2 ANQGSEA. The CDR3 region has the DNA TGCAGCGTAATGACGGAAACAGAGACCCAGTACTTC. Protein product: CSVMTETETQYF.

This clonotype is large (0.1 to 1%). V gene TRBV11-2 combines with J gene TRBJ1-5; D may be TRBD1 (5 bases). Trimming shortened V by 7 bases and J by 0 bases, and 13 bases separated the two germline ends. Germline V gives CDR1 SGHAT, CDR2 FQNNGV. This CDR3 is 15 amino acids long. The CDR3 DNA is TGTGCCAGCACCGAGGACAACCTTAGCAATCAGCCCCAGCATTTT. It encodes CASTEDNLSNQPQHF.

The rearrangement joins TRBV2 to TRBJ2-7, with D uncertain. Germline loops: CDR1 SNHLY, CDR2 FYNNEI. V lost 4 bases and J 4 bases, leaving 8 bases between the germline ends. This CDR3 is built from 12 residues. CDR3: CASSGRDYEQYF. The DNA for the CDR3 is TGTGCCAGCAGTGGGAGAGATTACGAGCAGTACTTC.

This clonotype came up once. The V gene is TRBV6-5, the J gene TRBJ2-2; no reliable D call. Per germline, CDR1 MNHEY and CDR2 SVGAGI. V lost 6 bases, J lost 4 bases, and 9 bases lay in between. The CDR3 extends over 13 amino acids. The CDR3 DNA follows: TGTGCCAGCAGACGAACGAGCACCGGGGAGCTGTTTTTT. Amino acids: CASRRTSTGELFF.

This chain uses TRBV13 with TRBJ2-6; D is possibly TRBD1 (6 bases). Germline V gene sequence: CDR1 PRHDT, CDR2 FYEKMQ (reference sequence). Between the trimmed V and J ends, which lost 7 bases and 0 bases, there was a span of 13 bases. This CDR3 spans 16 amino acids. The CDR3 DNA sequence: TGTGCCAGCACCACCTTCAGGGGCTCTGGGGCCAACGTCCTGACTTTC. Its protein is CASTTFRGSGANVLTF.